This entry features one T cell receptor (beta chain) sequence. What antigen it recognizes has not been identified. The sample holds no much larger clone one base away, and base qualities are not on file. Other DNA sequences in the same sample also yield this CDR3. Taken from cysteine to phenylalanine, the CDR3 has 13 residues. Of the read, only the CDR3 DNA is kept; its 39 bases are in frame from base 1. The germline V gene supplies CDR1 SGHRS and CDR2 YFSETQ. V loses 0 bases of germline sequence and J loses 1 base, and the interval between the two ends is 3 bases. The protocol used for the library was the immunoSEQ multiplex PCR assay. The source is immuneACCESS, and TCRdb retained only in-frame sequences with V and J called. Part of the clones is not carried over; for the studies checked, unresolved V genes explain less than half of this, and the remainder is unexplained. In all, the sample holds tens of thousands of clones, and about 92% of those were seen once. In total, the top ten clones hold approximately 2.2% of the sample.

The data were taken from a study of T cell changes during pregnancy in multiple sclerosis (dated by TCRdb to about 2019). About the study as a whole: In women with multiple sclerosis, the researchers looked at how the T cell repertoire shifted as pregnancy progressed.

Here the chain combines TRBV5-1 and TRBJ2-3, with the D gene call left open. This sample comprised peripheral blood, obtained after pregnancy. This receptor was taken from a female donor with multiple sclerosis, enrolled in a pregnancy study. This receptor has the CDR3 CASSLAGTDTQYF. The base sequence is TGCGCCAGCAGCTTGGCGGGCACAGATACGCAGTATTTT.